Listed below are T cell receptor beta chains from one sample, sequenced in a study of PD-1 and CTLA-4 blockade in melanoma. Profiling relied on immunoSEQ multiplex PCR, and the TCRdb table lists in-frame clones only, not all of them. In the table there are 32,000 or so clones, roughly 89% of which are singletons. This sample comprised CD8+ T cells from peripheral blood, obtained before anti-PD-1 treatment. All receptors derive from a human donor with melanoma. Each CDR3 is given with its conserved first and last residue. The D gene is left open where the match is weak. Only part of the rows carry a size: once, few, many, or a class if the clone is expanded.

D	V	size	J	CDR3	DNA
NA	TRBV30	NA	TRBJ2-5	CAWREGAEETQYF	TGTGCCTGGAGGGAAGGGGCAGAGGAGACCCAGTACTTC
NA	TRBV16	NA	TRBJ1-5	CASSQLGERDQPQHF	TGTGCCAGCAGCCAATTGGGGGAGAGGGATCAGCCCCAGCATTTT
NA	TRBV30	NA	TRBJ2-2	CAWSSGAGELFF	TGTGCCTGGAGTTCTGGGGCCGGGGAGCTGTTTTTT
NA	TRBV7-9	NA	TRBJ2-7	CASSQRDTPNEQYF	TGTGCCAGCAGCCAGCGGGACACCCCTAACGAGCAGTACTTC
TRBD2	TRBV7-9	few	TRBJ2-7	CASLGREGYEQYF	TGTGCCAGCCTGGGCAGGGAGGGCTACGAGCAGTACTTC
NA	TRBV7-9	NA	TRBJ2-2	CASRPNGRWTGELFF	TGTGCCAGCAGACCGAACGGGAGATGGACCGGGGAGCTGTTTTTT
TRBD2	TRBV7-6	NA	TRBJ2-1	CASSSPGERESNEQFF	TGTGCCAGCAGCTCCCCGGGGGAGCGGGAGTCTAATGAGCAGTTCTTC
TRBD1	TRBV11-2	once	TRBJ2-7	CASSADRVYEQYF	TGTGCCAGCAGCGCGGACAGGGTCTACGAGCAGTACTTC
NA	TRBV6-5	NA	TRBJ2-7	CASSTGTFYEQYF	TGTGCCAGCAGTACCGGGACGTTCTACGAGCAGTACTTC
NA	TRBV7-6	NA	TRBJ2-5	CASSSRQNQETQYF	TGTGCCAGCAGCTCGCGACAGAACCAAGAGACCCAGTACTTC
NA	TRBV10-1	few	TRBJ1-3	CASSDSRNTIYF	TGCGCCAGCTCGGACAGCAGAAACACCATATATTTT
TRBD2	TRBV10-1	once	TRBJ2-3	CASSPLAGENTDTQYF	TGCGCCAGCAGTCCCTTAGCGGGGGAAAACACAGATACGCAGTATTTT
NA	TRBV25-1	NA	TRBJ2-4	CASSELGDVIQYF	TGTGCCAGCAGTGAATTAGGGGATGTCATTCAGTACTTC
TRBD1	TRBV2	NA	TRBJ1-1	CASTGQGVSEAFF	TGTGCCAGCACGGGACAGGGCGTATCTGAAGCTTTCTTT
NA	TRBV5-1	NA	TRBJ2-3	CASSLATDTQYF	TGCGCCAGCAGCTTGGCCACAGATACGCAGTATTTT
NA	TRBV27	NA	TRBJ1-3	CASSHRPGNTIYF	TGTGCCAGCAGTCATAGGCCCGGAAACACCATATATTTT
NA	TRBV27	NA	TRBJ1-1	CASSLEGMDTEAFF	TGTGCCAGCAGTTTAGAAGGGATGGACACTGAAGCTTTCTTT
NA	TRBV6-6	NA	TRBJ2-6	CASSYDGTGANVLTF	TGTGCCAGCAGTTACGATGGAACTGGGGCCAACGTCCTGACTTTC
NA	TRBV7-8	NA	TRBJ1-6	CASSLEAQGLNYNSPLHF	TGTGCCAGCAGCTTAGAAGCGCAGGGTTTAAACTATAATTCACCCCTCCACTTT
NA	TRBV9	NA	TRBJ2-7	CASSPGSSYEQYF	TGTGCCAGCAGCCCCGGGAGCTCCTACGAGCAGTACTTC
TRBD1	TRBV7-9	NA	TRBJ1-2	CASSLTGGNYGYTF	TGTGCCAGCAGTCTTACAGGGGGCAACTATGGCTACACCTTC
NA	TRBV19	NA	TRBJ2-3	CASSNGGTDTQYF	TGTGCCAGTAGCAACGGGGGAACAGATACGCAGTATTTT
TRBD1	TRBV9	NA	TRBJ2-3	CASSVGDSLGTDTQYF	TGTGCCAGCAGCGTAGGGGACAGCCTGGGCACAGATACGCAGTATTTT
NA	TRBV19	NA	TRBJ1-5	CASNPSNNQPQHF	TGTGCCAGTAATCCATCCAACAATCAGCCCCAGCATTTT
TRBD1	TRBV27	NA	TRBJ1-5	CASAIGQGLDQPQHF	TGTGCCAGCGCGATTGGACAGGGCCTTGATCAGCCCCAGCATTTT
TRBD1	TRBV10-3	NA	TRBJ2-7	CAIRSGQGSYEQYF	TGTGCCATCAGATCGGGACAGGGATCCTACGAGCAGTACTTC
TRBD1	TRBV2	NA	TRBJ1-3	CASSSGQFSGNTIYF	TGTGCCAGCAGTTCGGGACAGTTCTCTGGAAACACCATATATTTT
NA	TRBV6-5	once	TRBJ1-2	CASRDGGQLYGYTF	TGTGCCAGCAGGGACGGGGGGCAGCTTTATGGCTACACCTTC
NA	TRBV10-3	NA	TRBJ2-1	CAIGAEGLRQFF	TGTGCCATCGGAGCGGAAGGTCTTAGACAGTTCTTC
TRBD2	TRBV27	NA	TRBJ2-1	CASSLSREAYNEQFF	TGTGCCAGCAGTTTGTCGCGGGAGGCCTACAATGAGCAGTTCTTC
TRBD1	TRBV27	NA	TRBJ1-2	CASSPDPRTGPLNYGYTF	TGTGCCAGCAGTCCCGACCCCCGGACAGGGCCCCTTAACTATGGCTACACCTTC
NA	TRBV5-6	NA	TRBJ2-7	CASSRRWGDYEQYF	TGTGCCAGCAGCCGGAGGTGGGGGGACTACGAGCAGTACTTC
TRBD2	TRBV28	NA	TRBJ2-1	CASSSLANEQFF	TGTGCCAGCAGTTCACTAGCGAATGAGCAGTTCTTC
NA	TRBV7-8	NA	TRBJ2-7	CASSLGGAGEQYF	TGTGCCAGCAGCTTAGGTGGGGCCGGCGAGCAGTACTTC
NA	TRBV6-5	NA	TRBJ2-3	CASSNGEDTQYF	TGTGCCAGCAGTAACGGGGAAGATACGCAGTATTTT
TRBD1	TRBV30	NA	TRBJ1-6	CAWRDRTTGALHF	TGTGCCTGGAGGGACAGGACTACCGGGGCCCTCCACTTT
NA	TRBV7-9	NA	TRBJ1-2	CASSPGAGTAKRYGYTF	TGTGCCAGCAGCCCCGGGGCAGGGACGGCGAAACGGTATGGCTACACCTTC
TRBD2	TRBV19	NA	TRBJ2-1	CASSHPGLADNEQFF	TGTGCCAGTAGTCATCCGGGACTAGCGGACAATGAGCAGTTCTTC
NA	TRBV7-9	NA	TRBJ1-5	CASSPLNQPQHF	TGTGCCAGCAGCCCCCTAAATCAGCCCCAGCATTTT
NA	TRBV6-5	NA	TRBJ1-1	CASSYRVMNTEAFF	TGTGCCAGCAGTTACAGGGTGATGAACACTGAAGCTTTCTTT
NA	TRBV19	NA	TRBJ2-2	CASTVLGGANTGELFF	TGTGCCAGCACCGTTCTAGGAGGCGCGAACACCGGGGAGCTGTTTTTT
NA	TRBV7-9	NA	TRBJ2-1	CASSSGNEQFF	TGTGCCAGCAGCTCTGGGAATGAGCAGTTCTTC
NA	TRBV30	once	TRBJ1-2	CAWSVEGPRGYTF	TGTGCCTGGAGTGTAGAAGGTCCACGTGGCTACACCTTC
NA	TRBV19	NA	TRBJ2-7	CASSNELAYEQYF	TGTGCCAGTAGTAATGAGTTGGCCTACGAGCAGTACTTC
TRBD2	TRBV6-5	NA	TRBJ2-1	CASSYASAGESNEQFF	TGTGCCAGCAGTTACGCTTCAGCGGGAGAGTCGAATGAGCAGTTCTTC
TRBD1	TRBV9	NA	TRBJ1-3	CASSQDRAGNTIYF	TGTGCCAGCAGCCAAGACAGGGCTGGAAACACCATATATTTT
TRBD1	TRBV30	NA	TRBJ1-4	CAWSGALTGGLEKLFF	TGTGCCTGGAGCGGAGCTTTGACAGGGGGATTGGAAAAACTGTTTTTT
TRBD1	TRBV7-9	NA	TRBJ1-1	CASSYVDRDQAFF	TGTGCCAGCAGTTACGTGGACAGGGACCAAGCTTTCTTT
NA	TRBV3-1/TRBV3-2	NA	TRBJ1-2	CASSPDRDLLGYTF	TGTGCCAGCAGCCCCGACCGGGATTTGCTTGGCTACACCTTC
TRBD2	TRBV9	NA	TRBJ2-1	CASSGWTGGYNEQFF	TGTGCCAGCAGCGGTTGGACGGGAGGGTACAATGAGCAGTTCTTC
NA	TRBV9	NA	TRBJ2-7	CASSVGQIIDEQYF	TGTGCCAGCAGCGTAGGACAAATAATCGACGAGCAGTACTTC
TRBD2	TRBV30	NA	TRBJ2-1	CAWRRARGGSYNEQFF	TGTGCCTGGAGAAGGGCGCGGGGGGGCTCCTACAATGAGCAGTTCTTC
NA	TRBV2	NA	TRBJ1-6	CASSGGLRDSPLHF	TGTGCCAGCAGCGGGGGACTAAGGGATTCACCCCTCCACTTT
NA	TRBV6-5	few	TRBJ1-5	CASSYSPGAQPQHF	TGTGCCAGCAGTTACTCGCCGGGGGCTCAGCCCCAGCATTTT
TRBD1	TRBV6-5	NA	TRBJ1-2	CASLLTGQGAGYTF	TGTGCCAGCTTATTAACCGGACAGGGTGCTGGCTACACCTTC